This T cell receptor beta chain is drawn from a study of cytomegalovirus exposure and HLA in healthy donors. It was with 60 Vbeta and 13 Jbeta primers that the PCR ran. Profiling relied on immunoSEQ multiplex PCR, and the TCRdb table lists in-frame clones only, not all of them. The sample has around 150,000 clones, about 81% seen once. With 4 bases removed from V and 4 bases from J, the gap between germline ends came to 13 bases. The V gene's germline CDR1 is MDHEN and CDR2 SYDVKM. This CDR3 is built from 14 residues. Sequencing was performed on PBMCs. The chain links TRBV28 to TRBJ2-5; TRBD2 is a possible D gene (7 bases). This clonotype was sampled from a woman in her forties or fifties in good health and CMV-seropositive. The CDR3 DNA reads as TGTGCCAGCAGTTCACCGGGGGGCAGAGAGACCCAGTACTTC. This translates into CASSSPGGRETQYF.